Below, one T cell receptor (beta chain) is given with its context. This specimen comes from a study of T cells after posttransplantation cyclophosphamide. Methotrexate plus calcineurin inhibitor accompanied controls' myeloablative marrow transplants; sampling was 1 year later. This CDR3 spans 18 amino acids. Germline-derived CDR1 and CDR2 are LNHNV and YYDKDF (reference sequence). V shed 5 bases and J 2 bases; nucleotides not matched to a gene: 15. This table comes from immunoSEQ multiplex PCR, and its TCRdb copy is limited to in-frame clones, with some not included. The profile shows about 15,000 clones, 84% of them singletons.

The sequence was collected from a male patient in his late teens or twenties who received an allogeneic stem cell transplant from a related donor, was CMV-positive, and had no GVHD. Some of these T cells may belong to the graft donor. The V call is TRBV15, the J call TRBJ2-3, with TRBD2 matching 8 bases. Here the sequenced sample was PBMCs, taken 371 days after allogeneic stem cell transplant with calcineurin inhibitor and methotrexate. CDR3 sequence: CATSYAGASGRYTDTQYF. In nucleotides, the CDR3 is TGTGCCACCAGCTACGCAGGGGCCAGCGGGAGATACACAGATACGCAGTATTTT.